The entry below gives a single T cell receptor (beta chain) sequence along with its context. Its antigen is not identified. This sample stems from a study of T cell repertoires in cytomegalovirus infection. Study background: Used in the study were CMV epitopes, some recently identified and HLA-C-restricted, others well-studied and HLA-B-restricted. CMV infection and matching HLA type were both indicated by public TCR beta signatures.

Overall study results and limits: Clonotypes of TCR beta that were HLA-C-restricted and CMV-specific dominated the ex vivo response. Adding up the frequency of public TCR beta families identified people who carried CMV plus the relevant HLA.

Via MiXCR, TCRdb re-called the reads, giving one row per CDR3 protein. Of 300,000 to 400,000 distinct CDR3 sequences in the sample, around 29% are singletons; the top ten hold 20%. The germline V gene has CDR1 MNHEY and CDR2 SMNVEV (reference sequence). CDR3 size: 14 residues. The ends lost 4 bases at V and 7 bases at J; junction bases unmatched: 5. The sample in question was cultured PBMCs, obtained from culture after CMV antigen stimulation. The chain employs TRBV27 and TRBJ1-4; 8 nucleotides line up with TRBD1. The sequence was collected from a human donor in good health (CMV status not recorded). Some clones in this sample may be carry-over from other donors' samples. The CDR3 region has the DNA TGTGCCAGCAGTTCCCAGGGGGCGAGTGAAAAACTGTTTTTT. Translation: CASSSQGASEKLFF.